Presented here are 25 T cell receptor beta chains from one specimen sequenced in a study of cytomegalovirus exposure and HLA in healthy donors. In the PCR, 60 Vbeta and 13 Jbeta primers were used. Generated by immunoSEQ multiplex PCR, the TCRdb table keeps only in-frame clones and is missing some. This sample has about 190,000 clones, with about 80% found just once. The material sequenced was PBMCs. These receptors came from a man between 35 and 55 years old in good health and CMV-seropositive.

Of note for this clone: Other nucleotide sequences from this sample produce the same CDR3. The V and J genes are TRBV7-2 and TRBJ2-7, with 9 bases fitting TRBD1. V shed 5 bases and J 6 bases; nucleotides not matched to a gene: 5. The germline gives CDR1 SGHTA, CDR2 FQGNSA. The CDR3 runs 13 residues. CDR3 in amino acids: CASSPGQGGEQYF. The CDR3 DNA sequence: TGTGCCAGCAGCCCGGGACAGGGAGGCGAGCAGTACTTC.

The gene calls are TRBV4-3 and TRBJ1-2, with TRBD1 matching over 9 bases. Germline CDR1 reads LGHNA; CDR2 reads YSLEER. Germline trimming cut 1 base from V and 7 bases from J; bases unmatched to any gene: 7. CDR3 size: 15 residues. Here the CDR3 DNA reads TGCGCCAGCAGCCAAGCGGCACAGGGGGCGGCTGGCTACACCTTC. Protein: CASSQAAQGAAGYTF.

The genes are TRBV27 and TRBJ1-5, with D possibly being TRBD1 (6 bases). Per germline, CDR1 MNHEY and CDR2 SMNVEV (reference sequence). The CDR3 has 15 amino acids. Between the trimmed V and J ends, which lost 6 bases and 4 bases, there was a span of 16 bases. Written as DNA, the CDR3 is TGTGCCAGCAGGAAGGACAGAAGGGGGAATCAGCCCCAGCATTTT. It yields the protein CASRKDRRGNQPQHF.

The chain uses TRBV5-6 and TRBJ1-2; maybe TRBD1 (5 bases). CDR1 is SGHDT and CDR2 is YYEEEE in the germline V gene. V lost 2 bases and J 0 bases, leaving 5 bases between the germline ends. The CDR3 covers 13 residues. The DNA for the CDR3 is TGTGCCAGCAGCTTCAGGGCTAACTATGGCTACACCTTC. Its translation is CASSFRANYGYTF.

The chain combines TRBV5-5 with TRBJ2-2, with 7 bases identical to TRBD1. The CDR3 is made up of 16 amino acids. In germline, CDR1 is SGHKS, CDR2 YYEKEE (reference sequence). The trim removed 2 bases at V and 5 bases at J, leaving 9 bases unmatched. The CDR3 coding sequence is TGTGCCAGCAGCTTAGACAGGGCGGCGGGTACCGGGGAGCTGTTTTTT. Protein sequence: CASSLDRAAGTGELFF.

About this clone: Other DNA sequences in the sample encode the same CDR3. The chain has TRBV5-1 and TRBJ2-5; 8 positions agree with TRBD1. Germline V gene data show CDR1 as SGHRS and CDR2 as YFSETQ. The CDR3 totals 14 residues. The trim removed 3 bases at V and 1 base at J, leaving 2 bases unmatched. CDR3 in amino acids: CASSSGQGQETQYF. DNA for the CDR3: TGCGCCAGCAGCTCAGGACAGGGCCAAGAGACCCAGTACTTC.

This chain links TRBV5-1 with TRBJ2-7, with 14 nucleotides matching TRBD2. The CDR3 extends over 17 amino acids. The ends lost 0 bases at V and 4 bases at J; junction bases unmatched: 6. Germline CDR1 SGHRS, CDR2 YFSETQ. This chain's CDR3 is CASSLVPGLAGGYEQYF. Here the CDR3 DNA reads TGCGCCAGCAGCTTGGTCCCCGGACTAGCGGGGGGATACGAGCAGTACTTC.

CDR3 DNA sequence: TGTGCCAGCAGTGACCTAGGCCTGGGAGAGACCCAGTACTTC. Amino acid sequence: CASSDLGLGETQYF. The V and J genes are TRBV25-1 and TRBJ2-5, with D hard to call. The CDR3 is made up of 14 amino acids. V was shortened by 3 bases and J by 4 bases, with 12 bases between the two germline ends. The germline V gene has CDR1 MGHDK and CDR2 SYGVNS.

The V call is TRBV6-1, the J call TRBJ2-1, with 7 bases that match TRBD1. The CDR3 spans 15 residues. The germline CDR1 and CDR2 sequences are MNHNS and SASEGT. Trimming at V came to 6 bases and at J to 3 bases, leaving 8 bases not matched to a gene. The CDR3 coding sequence is TGTGCCAGCAGAGACACAGGGGTAGGCTACAATGAGCAGTTCTTC. This sequence encodes CASRDTGVGYNEQFF.

The chain couples TRBV10-3 to TRBJ1-5; 11 bases are shared with TRBD1. V lost 6 bases and J lost 0; bases outside the gene matches: 10. Germline CDR1 and CDR2: ENHRY and SYGVKD. This CDR3 contains 18 residues. This CDR3 reads CAISDGQGARYSNQPQHF. CDR3 nucleotides: TGTGCCATCAGCGACGGACAGGGGGCCAGATATAGCAATCAGCCCCAGCATTTT.

The chain uses TRBV27 and TRBJ2-6; a possible D gene is TRBD2 (5 bases). The V end was cut by 6 bases, the J end by 0 bases, with 18 bases between. The CDR3 sequence is 18 residues long. In germline, CDR1 is MNHEY, CDR2 SMNVEV (reference sequence). The CDR3 region is CASSPTPTGISGANVLTF. Here the CDR3 DNA reads TGTGCCAGCAGCCCCACCCCCACGGGAATCTCTGGGGCCAACGTCCTGACTTTC.

This sequence joins TRBV19 and TRBJ2-3, with D tentatively TRBD2 (5 bases). CDR1 is LNHDA, CDR2 SQIVND, per germline (reference sequence). V lost 3 bases, J lost 5 bases, and 12 bases lay in between. There are 14 residues in the CDR3. The CDR3 here is CASSIGLARDTQYF. For the CDR3, the DNA is TGTGCCAGTAGTATCGGGTTAGCGCGAGATACGCAGTATTTT.

This chain connects TRBV11-2 to TRBJ1-1; 10 bases map to TRBD1. Germline lookup yields CDR1 SGHAT and CDR2 FQNNGV. The CDR3 is made up of 17 amino acids. V lost 6 bases, J lost 1 base, and 11 bases stayed unmatched. The CDR3 DNA reads as TGTGCCAGCAGACCCCCCCGGGACAGGGGACCGAACACTGAAGCTTTCTTT. Residues: CASRPPRDRGPNTEAFF.

The rearrangement joins TRBV5-4 to TRBJ2-5, with D perhaps TRBD2 (6 bases). The germline V gene encodes CDR1 SGHNT and CDR2 YYREEE (reference sequence). The V gene lost 4 bases and the J gene lost 5 bases, with 15 bases spanning the gap. The CDR3 consists of 14 residues. CDR3 sequence reads: CASSPGTLGETQYF. As DNA, the CDR3 is TGTGCCAGCAGCCCTGGGACTTTGGGGGAGACCCAGTACTTC. The full variable domain, rest sourced from reference TRBV5-4 and TRBJ2-5, is ETGVTQSPTHLIKTRGQQVTLRCSSQSGHNTVSWYQQALGQGPQFIFQYYREEENGRGNFPPRFSGLQFPNYSSELNVNALELDDSALYLCASSPGTLGETQYFGPGTRLLVL.

The gene calls are TRBV5-1 and TRBJ1-4; the match to TRBD1 covers 10 bases. With V trimmed by 3 bases and J by 8 bases, 4 bases remained unmatched. The CDR3 length is 14 residues. CDR1 SGHRS and CDR2 YFSETQ come from the germline V gene. The CDR3 DNA reads as TGCGCCAGCAGCTCGGGACAGGGGAACGAAAAACTGTTTTTT. This sequence encodes CASSSGQGNEKLFF. The full variable domain, rest sourced from reference TRBV5-1 and TRBJ1-4, is KAGVTQTPRYLIKTRGQQVTLSCSPISGHRSVSWYQQTPGQGLQFLFEYFSETQRNKGNFPGRFSGRQFSNSRSEMNVSTLELGDSALYLCASSSGQGNEKLFFGSGTQLSVL.

The V and J genes are TRBV27 and TRBJ1-2; TRBD1 is a possible D gene (6 bases). Germline loops: CDR1 MNHEY, CDR2 SMNVEV (reference sequence). V was pared by 2 bases and J by 4 bases, with 17 bases between. The CDR3 spans 16 residues. The DNA for the CDR3 is TGTGCCAGCAGTTTACGGGGGGCAGTCCATTCCTATGGCTACACCTTC. Its protein is CASSLRGAVHSYGYTF.

J is TRBJ2-7 and V is TRBV7-2; 12 nucleotides match TRBD1. The germline CDR1 and CDR2 sequences are SGHTA and FQGNSA. The CDR3 length is 15 residues. V lost 4 bases and J lost 4; bases outside the gene matches: 5. In nucleotides, the CDR3 is TGTGCCAGCAGCTACCGGGACAGGGGGCTTTACGAGCAGTACTTC. Translating gives CASSYRDRGLYEQYF.

CDR3 sequence (DNA): TGTGCCAGCAGCCCCAGGACAGAATACAATGAGCAGTTCTTC. Protein sequence: CASSPRTEYNEQFF. V usage is TRBV7-8 and J usage is TRBJ2-1; TRBD1 might be the D (6 bases). The CDR3 extends over 14 amino acids. In germline, CDR1 is SGHVS, CDR2 FQNEAQ. Trimming removed 5 bases at V and 4 bases at J, with 12 bases between.

V gene TRBV7-6 combines with J gene TRBJ1-4; 10 nucleotides agree with TRBD1. Per germline, CDR1 SGHVS and CDR2 FNYEAQ. Trimming at V came to 5 bases and at J to 7 bases, leaving 7 bases not matched to a gene. The CDR3 runs to 15 residues. CDR3 in amino acids: CASSHDRGRTEKLFF. The CDR3, as DNA: TGTGCCAGCAGCCACGACAGGGGGCGAACTGAAAAACTGTTTTTT.

This clone was seen just once. The V gene is TRBV19, the J gene TRBJ2-5, with D possibly matching TRBD2 (7 bases). V lost 0 bases, J lost 1 base, and 12 bases lay in between. The germline V gene encodes CDR1 LNHDA and CDR2 SQIVND (reference sequence). The CDR3 consists of 16 residues. The CDR3 reads CASSIEAGASQETQYF. Here the CDR3 DNA reads TGTGCCAGTAGTATAGAGGCGGGGGCCTCCCAAGAGACCCAGTACTTC. The variable domain in full, with the rest retrieved from reference TRBV19 and TRBJ2-5, is DGGITQSPKYLFRKEGQNVTLSCEQNLNHDAMYWYRQDPGQGLRLIYYSQIVNDFQKGDIAEGYSVSREKKESFPLTVTSAQKNPTAFYLCASSIEAGASQETQYFGPGTRLLVL.

CDR3 protein: CASSLVGRTSGSGWETQYF. CDR3 in DNA: TGTGCCAGCAGCTTAGTGGGTCGGACTAGCGGGAGCGGCTGGGAGACCCAGTACTTC. V and J are TRBV7-6 and TRBJ2-5, with 13 bases identical to TRBD2. The CDR3 runs 19 residues. Losses at the gene ends were 1 base for V and 5 bases for J; bases not matched to a gene: 13. Germline CDR1 SGHVS, CDR2 FNYEAQ.

This clone was observed once. The CDR3 nucleotides read TGTGCCAGCAGTGTGGACAGGGACTCTGGGGCCAACGTCCTGACTTTC. Its protein is CASSVDRDSGANVLTF. The chain is built from TRBV25-1 and TRBJ2-6; TRBD1 matches 8 bases. The CDR3 is made up of 16 amino acids. The V segment lost 4 bases and the J segment 0 bases; nucleotides outside the gene matches: 2. The germline V gene has CDR1 MGHDK and CDR2 SYGVNS.

This clone was detected a few times. The rearrangement uses TRBV29-1 and TRBJ2-1, with TRBD2 matching over 10 bases. This CDR3 region has 15 residues. Looked up from germline, CDR1 is SQVTM and CDR2 is ANQGSEA. With V trimmed by 6 bases and J by 8 bases, 13 bases remained unmatched. The CDR3, as DNA: TGCAGCGTGGTCCGTCTAGCGGGAGTAGGCTATGAGCAGTTCTTC. This sequence encodes CSVVRLAGVGYEQFF.

This clone was found once. The rearrangement uses TRBV28 and TRBJ2-7; D unclear. The V end lost 3 bases, the J end lost 1 base, and 7 bases lay between the germline ends. The CDR3 length is 13 residues. Germline V CDR1 and CDR2: MDHEN, SYDVKM. CDR3 loop: CASSLGTSYEQYF. The CDR3 DNA reads TGTGCCAGCAGTTTGGGCACTTCCTACGAGCAGTACTTC.

The chain has TRBV11-2 and TRBJ2-3; 8 positions agree with TRBD2. Germline CDR1 SGHAT, CDR2 FQNNGV. This CDR3 is 16 amino acids long. V lost 2 bases and J lost 2; bases outside the gene matches: 6. The CDR3 region is CASSLLAGNPTDTQYF. DNA for the CDR3: TGTGCCAGCAGCTTATTAGCGGGGAACCCCACAGATACGCAGTATTTT.